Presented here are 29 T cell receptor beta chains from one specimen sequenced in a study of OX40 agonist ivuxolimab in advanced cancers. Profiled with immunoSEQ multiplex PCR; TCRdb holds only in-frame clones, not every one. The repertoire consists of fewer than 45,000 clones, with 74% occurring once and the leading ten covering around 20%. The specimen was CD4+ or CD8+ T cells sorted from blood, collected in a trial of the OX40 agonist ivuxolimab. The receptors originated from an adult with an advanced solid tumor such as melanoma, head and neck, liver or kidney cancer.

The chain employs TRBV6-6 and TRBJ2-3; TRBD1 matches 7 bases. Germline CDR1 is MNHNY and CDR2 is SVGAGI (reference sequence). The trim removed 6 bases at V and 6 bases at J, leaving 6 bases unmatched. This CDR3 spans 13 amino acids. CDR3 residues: CASSDRVRDTQYF. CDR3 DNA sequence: TGTGCCAGCAGCGACAGGGTTAGGGATACGCAGTATTTT.

The CDR3 nucleotides read TGTGCCAGCAGTGGACAGATTAATGAAAAACTGTTTTTT. This gives the protein CASSGQINEKLFF. The chain is built from TRBV6-6 and TRBJ1-4; TRBD1 is a possible D gene (6 bases). Germline CDR1 and CDR2: MNHNY and SVGAGI (reference sequence). The length of the CDR3 is 13 residues. Deletions cut 5 bases from V and 4 bases from J, with 8 bases between.

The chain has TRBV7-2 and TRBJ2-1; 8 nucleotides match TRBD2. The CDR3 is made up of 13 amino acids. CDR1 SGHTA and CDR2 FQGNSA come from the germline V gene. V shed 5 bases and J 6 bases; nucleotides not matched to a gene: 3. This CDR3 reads CASSDRGGNEQFF. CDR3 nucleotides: TGTGCCAGCAGCGATCGGGGGGGCAATGAGCAGTTCTTC.

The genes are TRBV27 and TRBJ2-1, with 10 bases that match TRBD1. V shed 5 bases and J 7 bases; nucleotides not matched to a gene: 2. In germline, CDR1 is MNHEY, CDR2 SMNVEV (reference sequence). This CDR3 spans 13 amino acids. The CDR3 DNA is TGTGCCAGCAGTGACAGGGGGCTTAATGAGCAGTTCTTC. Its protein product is CASSDRGLNEQFF.

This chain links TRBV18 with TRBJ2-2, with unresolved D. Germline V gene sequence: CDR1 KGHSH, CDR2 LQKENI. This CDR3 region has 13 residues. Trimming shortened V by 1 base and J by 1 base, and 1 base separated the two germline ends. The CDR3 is CASSPRNTGELFF. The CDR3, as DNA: TGTGCCAGCTCACCACGGAACACCGGGGAGCTGTTTTTT. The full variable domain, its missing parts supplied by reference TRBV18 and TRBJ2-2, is NAGVMQNPRHLVRRRGQEARLRCSPMKGHSHVYWYRQLPEEGLKFMVYLQKENIIDESGMPKERFSAEFPKEGPSILRIQQVVRGDSAAYFCASSPRNTGELFFGEGSRLTVL.

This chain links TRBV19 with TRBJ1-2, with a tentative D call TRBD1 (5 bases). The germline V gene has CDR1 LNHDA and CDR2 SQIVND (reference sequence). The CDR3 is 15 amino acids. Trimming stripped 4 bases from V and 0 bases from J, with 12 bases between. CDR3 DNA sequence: TGTGCCAGTAGTACAGGGCCTGCTTCTAACTATGGCTACACCTTC. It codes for CASSTGPASNYGYTF.

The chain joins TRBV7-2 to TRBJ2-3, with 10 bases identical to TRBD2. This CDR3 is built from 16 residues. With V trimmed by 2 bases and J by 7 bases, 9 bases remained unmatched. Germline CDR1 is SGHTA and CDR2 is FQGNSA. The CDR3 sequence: CASSLRSSGGENTQYF. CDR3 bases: TGTGCCAGCAGCTTAAGGTCTAGCGGGGGCGAAAATACGCAGTATTTT.

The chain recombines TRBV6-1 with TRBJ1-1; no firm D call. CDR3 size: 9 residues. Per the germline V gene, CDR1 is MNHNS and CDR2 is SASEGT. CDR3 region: CFGSTEAFF. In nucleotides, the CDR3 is TGTTTCGGGAGTACTGAAGCTTTCTTT.

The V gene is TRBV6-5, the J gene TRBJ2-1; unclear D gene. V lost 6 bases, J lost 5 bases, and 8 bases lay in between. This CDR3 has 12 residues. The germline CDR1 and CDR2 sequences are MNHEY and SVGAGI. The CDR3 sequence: CASSPTDNEQFF. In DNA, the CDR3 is TGTGCCAGCAGCCCTACCGACAATGAGCAGTTCTTC.

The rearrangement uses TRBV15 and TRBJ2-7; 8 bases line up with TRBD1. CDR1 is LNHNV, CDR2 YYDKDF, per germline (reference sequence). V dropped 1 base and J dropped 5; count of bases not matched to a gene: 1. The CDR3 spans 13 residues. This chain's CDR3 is CATSRVTGDEQYF. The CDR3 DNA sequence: TGTGCCACCAGCAGAGTGACAGGGGACGAGCAGTACTTC.

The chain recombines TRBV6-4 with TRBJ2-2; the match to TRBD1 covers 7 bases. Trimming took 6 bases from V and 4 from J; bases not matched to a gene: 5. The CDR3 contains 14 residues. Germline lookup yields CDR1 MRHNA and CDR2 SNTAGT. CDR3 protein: CASRDHRGTGELFF. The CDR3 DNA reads TGTGCCAGCAGAGATCACAGGGGCACCGGGGAGCTGTTTTTT.

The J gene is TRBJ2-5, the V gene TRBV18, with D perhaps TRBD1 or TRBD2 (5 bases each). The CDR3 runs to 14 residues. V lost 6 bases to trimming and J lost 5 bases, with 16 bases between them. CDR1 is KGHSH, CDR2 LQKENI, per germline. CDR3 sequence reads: CASSPNTGLETQYF. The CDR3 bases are TGTGCCAGCTCTCCTAACACGGGGCTGGAGACCCAGTACTTC.

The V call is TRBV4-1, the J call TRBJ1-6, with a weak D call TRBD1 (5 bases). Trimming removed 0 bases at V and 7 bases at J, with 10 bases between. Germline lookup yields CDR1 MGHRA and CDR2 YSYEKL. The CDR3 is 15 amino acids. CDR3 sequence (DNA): TGCGCCAGCAGCCAAGACGGGGCTGGGAATTCACCCCTCCACTTT. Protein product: CASSQDGAGNSPLHF.

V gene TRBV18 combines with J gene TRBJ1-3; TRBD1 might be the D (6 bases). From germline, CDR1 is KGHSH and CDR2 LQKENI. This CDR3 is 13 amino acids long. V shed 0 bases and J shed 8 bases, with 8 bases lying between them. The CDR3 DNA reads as TGTGCCAGCTCACCACCGGGGGGCCACACCATATATTTT. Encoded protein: CASSPPGGHTIYF.

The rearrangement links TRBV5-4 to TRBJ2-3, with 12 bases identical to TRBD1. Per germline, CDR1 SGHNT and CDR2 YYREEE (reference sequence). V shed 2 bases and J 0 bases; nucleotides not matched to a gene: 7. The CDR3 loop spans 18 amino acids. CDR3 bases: TGTGCCAGCAGCTTCCCACCGGGACAGGGGGCCAGCACAGATACGCAGTATTTT. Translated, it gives CASSFPPGQGASTDTQYF.

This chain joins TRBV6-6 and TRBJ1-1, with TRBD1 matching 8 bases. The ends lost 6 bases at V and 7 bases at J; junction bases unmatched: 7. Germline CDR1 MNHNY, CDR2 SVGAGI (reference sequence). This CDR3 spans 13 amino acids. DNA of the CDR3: TGTGCCAGCAGCCTCCCAGGGGGCCGTGAAGCTTTCTTT. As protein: CASSLPGGREAFF.

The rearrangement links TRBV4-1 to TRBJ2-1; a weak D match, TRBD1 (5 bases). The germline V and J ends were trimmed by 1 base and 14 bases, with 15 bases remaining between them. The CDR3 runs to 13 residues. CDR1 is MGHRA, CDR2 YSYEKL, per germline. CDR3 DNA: TGCGCCAGCAGCCAAGTTGTGTCAGGGTCTGAGTTCTTC. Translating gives CASSQVVSGSEFF.

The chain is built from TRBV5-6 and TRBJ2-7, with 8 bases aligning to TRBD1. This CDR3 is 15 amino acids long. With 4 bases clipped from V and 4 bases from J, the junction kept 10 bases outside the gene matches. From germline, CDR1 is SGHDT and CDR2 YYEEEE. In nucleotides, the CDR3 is TGTGCCAGCAGCCGCGGGTTGGACAGGGCGTACGAGCAGTACTTC. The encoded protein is CASSRGLDRAYEQYF. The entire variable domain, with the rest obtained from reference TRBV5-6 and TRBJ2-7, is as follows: DAGVTQSPTHLIKTRGQQVTLRCSPKSGHDTVSWYQQALGQGPQFIFQYYEEEERQRGNFPDRFSGHQFPNYSSELNVNALLLGDSALYLCASSRGLDRAYEQYFGPGTRLTVT.

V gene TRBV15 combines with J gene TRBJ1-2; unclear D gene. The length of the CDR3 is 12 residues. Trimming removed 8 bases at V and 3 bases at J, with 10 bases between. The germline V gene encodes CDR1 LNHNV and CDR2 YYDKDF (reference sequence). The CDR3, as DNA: TGTGCCACCCCATTCTTATACTATGGCTACACCTTC. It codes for CATPFLYYGYTF. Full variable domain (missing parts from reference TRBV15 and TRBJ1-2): DAMVIQNPRYQVTQFGKPVTLSCSQTLNHNVMYWYQQKSSQAPKLLFHYYDKDFNNEADTPDNFQSRRPNTSFCFLDIRSPGLGDTAMYLCATPFLYYGYTFGSGTRLTVV.

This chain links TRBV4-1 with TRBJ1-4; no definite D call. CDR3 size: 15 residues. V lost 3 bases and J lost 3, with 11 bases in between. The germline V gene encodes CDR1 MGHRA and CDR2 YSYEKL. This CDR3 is CASSQSRASNEKLFF. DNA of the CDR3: TGCGCCAGCAGCCAGTCTAGGGCCTCTAATGAAAAACTGTTTTTT.

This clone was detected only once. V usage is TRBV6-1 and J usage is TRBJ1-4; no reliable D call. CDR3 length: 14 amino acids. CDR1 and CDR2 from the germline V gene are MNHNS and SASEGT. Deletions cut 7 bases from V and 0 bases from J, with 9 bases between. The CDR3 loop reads CASKGLATNEKLFF. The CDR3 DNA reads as TGTGCCAGCAAGGGCCTGGCAACTAATGAAAAACTGTTTTTT.

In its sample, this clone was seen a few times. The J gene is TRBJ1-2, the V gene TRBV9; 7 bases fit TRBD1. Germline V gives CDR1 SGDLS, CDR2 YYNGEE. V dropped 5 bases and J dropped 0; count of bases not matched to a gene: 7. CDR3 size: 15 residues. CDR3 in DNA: TGTGCCAGCAGTGGGACAGCGAAGCCTAACTATGGCTACACCTTC. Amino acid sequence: CASSGTAKPNYGYTF. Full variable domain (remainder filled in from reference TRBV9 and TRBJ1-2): DSGVTQTPKHLITATGQRVTLRCSPRSGDLSVYWYQQSLDQGLQFLIQYYNGEERAKGNILERFSAQQFPDLHSELNLSSLELGDSALYFCASSGTAKPNYGYTFGSGTRLTVV.

This CDR3 reads CASSLAVYGYTF. The DNA of the CDR3 is TGTGCCAGCAGCTTAGCCGTTTATGGCTACACCTTC. The V and J genes are TRBV7-9 and TRBJ1-2, with D uncertain. The germline V gene encodes CDR1 SEHNR and CDR2 FQNEAQ (reference sequence). The CDR3 runs 12 residues. The ends were cut back, 0 bases at V and 5 bases at J, with 4 bases in the middle.

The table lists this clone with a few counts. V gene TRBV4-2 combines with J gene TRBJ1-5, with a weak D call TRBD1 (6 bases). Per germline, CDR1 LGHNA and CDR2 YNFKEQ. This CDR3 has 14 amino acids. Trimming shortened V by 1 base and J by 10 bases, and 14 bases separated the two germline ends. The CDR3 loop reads CASSQGGDIKPQHF. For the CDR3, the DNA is TGTGCCAGCAGCCAAGGAGGGGACATCAAACCCCAGCATTTT.

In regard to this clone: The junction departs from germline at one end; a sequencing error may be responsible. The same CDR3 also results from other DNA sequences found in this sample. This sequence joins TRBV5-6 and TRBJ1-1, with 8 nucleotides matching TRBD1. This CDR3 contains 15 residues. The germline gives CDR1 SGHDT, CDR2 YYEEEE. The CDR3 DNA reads TGTGCCAGTAGCTTGTTGGACAGGGATCGCACTGAAGCTTTCTTT. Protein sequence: CASSLLDRDRTEAFF.

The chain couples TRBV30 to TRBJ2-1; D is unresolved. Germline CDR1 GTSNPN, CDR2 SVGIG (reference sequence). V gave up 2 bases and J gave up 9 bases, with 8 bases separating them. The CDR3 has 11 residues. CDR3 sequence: CAWSLGGEQFF. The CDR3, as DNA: TGTGCCTGGAGTCTGGGTGGTGAGCAGTTCTTC.

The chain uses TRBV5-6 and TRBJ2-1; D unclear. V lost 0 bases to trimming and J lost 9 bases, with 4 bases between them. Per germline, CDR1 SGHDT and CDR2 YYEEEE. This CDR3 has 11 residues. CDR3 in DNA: TGTGCCAGCAGCTTGGGAGTTGAGCAGTTCTTC. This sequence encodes CASSLGVEQFF. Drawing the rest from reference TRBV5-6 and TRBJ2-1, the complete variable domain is DAGVTQSPTHLIKTRGQQVTLRCSPKSGHDTVSWYQQALGQGPQFIFQYYEEEERQRGNFPDRFSGHQFPNYSSELNVNALLLGDSALYLCASSLGVEQFFGPGTRLTVL.

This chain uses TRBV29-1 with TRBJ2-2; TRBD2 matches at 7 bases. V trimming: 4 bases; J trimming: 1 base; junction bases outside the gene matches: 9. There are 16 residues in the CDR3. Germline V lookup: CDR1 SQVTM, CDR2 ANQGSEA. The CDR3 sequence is CSVVSLVAGNTGELFF. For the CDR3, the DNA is TGCAGCGTTGTGTCCCTCGTAGCGGGGAACACCGGGGAGCTGTTTTTT.

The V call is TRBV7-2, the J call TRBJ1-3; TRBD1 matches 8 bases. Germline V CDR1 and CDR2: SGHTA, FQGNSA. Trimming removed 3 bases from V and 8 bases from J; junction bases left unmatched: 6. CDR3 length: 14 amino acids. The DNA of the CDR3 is TGTGCCAGCAGCTTCTACGGACAGGGCGACACCATATATTTT. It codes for CASSFYGQGDTIYF.